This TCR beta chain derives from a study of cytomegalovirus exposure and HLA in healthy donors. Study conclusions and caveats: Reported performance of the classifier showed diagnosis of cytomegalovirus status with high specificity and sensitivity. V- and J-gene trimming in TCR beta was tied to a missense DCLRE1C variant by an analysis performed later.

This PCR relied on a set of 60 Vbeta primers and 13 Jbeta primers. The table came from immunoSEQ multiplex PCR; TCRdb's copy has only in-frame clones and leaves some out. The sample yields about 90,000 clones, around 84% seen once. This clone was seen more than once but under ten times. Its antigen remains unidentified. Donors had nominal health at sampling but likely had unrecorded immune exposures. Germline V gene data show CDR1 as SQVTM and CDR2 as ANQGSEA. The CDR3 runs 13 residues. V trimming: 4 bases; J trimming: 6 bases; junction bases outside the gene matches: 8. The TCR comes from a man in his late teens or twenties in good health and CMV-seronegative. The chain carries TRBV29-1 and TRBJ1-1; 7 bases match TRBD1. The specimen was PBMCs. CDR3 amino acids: CSVADRVSPEAFF. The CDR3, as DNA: TGCAGCGTTGCTGACAGGGTATCTCCTGAAGCTTTCTTT.